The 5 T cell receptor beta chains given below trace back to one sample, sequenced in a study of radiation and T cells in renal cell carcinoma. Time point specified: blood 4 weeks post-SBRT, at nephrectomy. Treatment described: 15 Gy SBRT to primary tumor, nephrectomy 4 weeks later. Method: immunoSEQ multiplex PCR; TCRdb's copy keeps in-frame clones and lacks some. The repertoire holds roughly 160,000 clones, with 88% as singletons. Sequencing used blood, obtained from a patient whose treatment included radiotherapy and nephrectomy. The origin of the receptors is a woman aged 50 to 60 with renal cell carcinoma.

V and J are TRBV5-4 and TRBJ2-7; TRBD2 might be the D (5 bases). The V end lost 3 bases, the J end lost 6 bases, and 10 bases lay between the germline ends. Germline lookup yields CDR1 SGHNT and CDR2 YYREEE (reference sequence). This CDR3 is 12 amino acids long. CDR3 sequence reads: CASSSLGVEQYF. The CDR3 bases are TGTGCCAGCAGCTCCCTCGGGGTCGAGCAGTACTTC.

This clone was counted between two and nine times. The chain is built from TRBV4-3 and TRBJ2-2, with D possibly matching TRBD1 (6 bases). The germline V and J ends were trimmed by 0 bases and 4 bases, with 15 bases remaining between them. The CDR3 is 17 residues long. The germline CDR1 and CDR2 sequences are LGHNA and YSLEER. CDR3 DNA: TGCGCCAGCAGCCAAGAAGGATATCAGGGGTTCACCGGGGAGCTGTTTTTT. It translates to CASSQEGYQGFTGELFF.

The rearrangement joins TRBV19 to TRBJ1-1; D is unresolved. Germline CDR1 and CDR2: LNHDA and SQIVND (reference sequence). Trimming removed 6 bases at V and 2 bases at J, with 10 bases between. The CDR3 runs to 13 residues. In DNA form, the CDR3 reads TGTGCCAGTAGCTCGAACGACAACACTGAAGCTTTCTTT. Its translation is CASSSNDNTEAFF.

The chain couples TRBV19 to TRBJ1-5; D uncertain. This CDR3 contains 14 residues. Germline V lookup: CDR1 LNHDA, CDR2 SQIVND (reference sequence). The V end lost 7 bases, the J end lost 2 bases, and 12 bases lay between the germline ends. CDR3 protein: CASNREAGNQPQHF. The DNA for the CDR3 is TGTGCCAGTAACCGAGAGGCAGGCAATCAGCCCCAGCATTTT.

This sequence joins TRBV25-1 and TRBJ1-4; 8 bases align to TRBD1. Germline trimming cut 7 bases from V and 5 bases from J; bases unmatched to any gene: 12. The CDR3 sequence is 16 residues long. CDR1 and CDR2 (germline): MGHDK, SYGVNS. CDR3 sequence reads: CASKPDRGRLNEKLFF. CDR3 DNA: TGTGCCAGCAAGCCCGACAGGGGACGACTAAATGAAAAACTGTTTTTT.